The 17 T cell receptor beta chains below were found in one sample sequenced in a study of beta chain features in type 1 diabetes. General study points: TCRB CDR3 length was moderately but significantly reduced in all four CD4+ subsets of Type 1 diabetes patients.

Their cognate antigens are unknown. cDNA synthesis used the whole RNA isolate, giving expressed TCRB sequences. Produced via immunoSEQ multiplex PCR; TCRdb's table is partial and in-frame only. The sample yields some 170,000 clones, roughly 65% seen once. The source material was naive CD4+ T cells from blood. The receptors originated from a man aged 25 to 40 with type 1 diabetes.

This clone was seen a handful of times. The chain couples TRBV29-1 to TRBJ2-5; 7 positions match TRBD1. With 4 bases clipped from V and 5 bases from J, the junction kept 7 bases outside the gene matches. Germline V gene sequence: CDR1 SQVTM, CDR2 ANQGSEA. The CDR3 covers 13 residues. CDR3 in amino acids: CSVVTGVQETQYF. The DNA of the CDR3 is TGCAGCGTTGTTACAGGGGTCCAGGAGACCCAGTACTTC.

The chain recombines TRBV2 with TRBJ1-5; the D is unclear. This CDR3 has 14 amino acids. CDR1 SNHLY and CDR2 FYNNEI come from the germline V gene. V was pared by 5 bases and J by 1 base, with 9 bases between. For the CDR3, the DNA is TGTGCCAGCAGTAGCGACGGGAGCAATCAGCCCCAGCATTTT. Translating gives CASSSDGSNQPQHF. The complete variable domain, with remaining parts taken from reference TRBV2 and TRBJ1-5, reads EPEVTQTPSHQVTQMGQEVILRCVPISNHLYFYWYRQILGQKVEFLVSFYNNEISEKSEIFDDQFSVERPDGSNFTLKIRSTKLEDSAMYFCASSSDGSNQPQHFGDGTRLSIL.

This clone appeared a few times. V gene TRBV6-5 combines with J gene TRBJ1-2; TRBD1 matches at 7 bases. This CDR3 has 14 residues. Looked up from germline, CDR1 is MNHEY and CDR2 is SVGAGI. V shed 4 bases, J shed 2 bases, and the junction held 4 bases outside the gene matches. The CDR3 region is CASSSPTGNYGYTF. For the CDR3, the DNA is TGTGCCAGCAGTTCCCCGACAGGGAACTATGGCTACACCTTC.

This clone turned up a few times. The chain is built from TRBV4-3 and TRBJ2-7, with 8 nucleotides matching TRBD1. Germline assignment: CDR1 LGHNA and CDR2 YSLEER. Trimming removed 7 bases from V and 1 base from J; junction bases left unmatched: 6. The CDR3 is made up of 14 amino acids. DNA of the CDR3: TGCGCCAGCACCCCTGGACAGGGTTCCTACGAGCAGTACTTC. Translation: CASTPGQGSYEQYF.

CDR3 nucleotides: TGTGCCTGGAGTGTACTTAATAAGGGGGAGCAGTACTTC. This gives the protein CAWSVLNKGEQYF. The gene calls are TRBV30 and TRBJ2-7, with a possible D match to TRBD1 (5 bases). The CDR3 loop spans 13 amino acids. V lost 0 bases and J 7 bases, leaving 13 bases between the germline ends. CDR1 is GTSNPN and CDR2 is SVGIG in the germline V gene (reference sequence).

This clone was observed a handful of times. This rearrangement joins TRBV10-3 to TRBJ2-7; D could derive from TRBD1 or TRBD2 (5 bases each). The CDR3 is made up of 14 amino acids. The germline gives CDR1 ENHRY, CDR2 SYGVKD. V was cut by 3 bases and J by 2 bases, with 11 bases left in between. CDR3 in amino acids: CAISDRDGPYEQYF. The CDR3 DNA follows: TGTGCCATCAGTGACCGGGACGGTCCCTACGAGCAGTACTTC.

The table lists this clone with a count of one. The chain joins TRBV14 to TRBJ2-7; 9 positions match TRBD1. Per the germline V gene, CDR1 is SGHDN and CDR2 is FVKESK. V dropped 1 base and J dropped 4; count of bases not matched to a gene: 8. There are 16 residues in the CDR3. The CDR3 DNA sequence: TGTGCCAGCAGCCAAGTATTGGGACAGGGAGTTTACGAGCAGTACTTC. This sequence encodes CASSQVLGQGVYEQYF.

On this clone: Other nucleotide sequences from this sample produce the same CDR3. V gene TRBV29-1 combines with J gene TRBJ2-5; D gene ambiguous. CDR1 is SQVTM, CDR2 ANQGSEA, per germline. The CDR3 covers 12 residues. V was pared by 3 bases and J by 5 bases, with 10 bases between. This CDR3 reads CSVDGQSETQYF. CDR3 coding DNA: TGCAGCGTTGACGGGCAGTCGGAGACCCAGTACTTC.

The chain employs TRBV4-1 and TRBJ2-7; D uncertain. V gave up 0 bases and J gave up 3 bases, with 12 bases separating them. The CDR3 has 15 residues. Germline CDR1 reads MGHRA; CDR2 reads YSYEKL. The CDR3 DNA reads TGCGCCAGCAGCCAAGATCGCGACCCTTACTACGAGCAGTACTTC. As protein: CASSQDRDPYYEQYF.

CDR3 in DNA: TGTGCCAGCAGCCGACAGCTCTCTGGGGCCAACGTCCTGACTTTC. It yields the protein CASSRQLSGANVLTF. V and J are TRBV25-1 and TRBJ2-6, with a weak D call TRBD1 (5 bases). This CDR3 has 15 residues. The V and J ends lost 6 bases and 0 bases respectively, with 9 bases between them. Per germline, CDR1 MGHDK and CDR2 SYGVNS.

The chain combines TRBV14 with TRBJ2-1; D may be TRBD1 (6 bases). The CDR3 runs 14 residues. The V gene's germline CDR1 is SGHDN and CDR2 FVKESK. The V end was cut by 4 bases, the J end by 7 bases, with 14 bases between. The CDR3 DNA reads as TGTGCCAGCAGCCGCTATTCAGGGGTGAATGAGCAGTTCTTC. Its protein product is CASSRYSGVNEQFF.

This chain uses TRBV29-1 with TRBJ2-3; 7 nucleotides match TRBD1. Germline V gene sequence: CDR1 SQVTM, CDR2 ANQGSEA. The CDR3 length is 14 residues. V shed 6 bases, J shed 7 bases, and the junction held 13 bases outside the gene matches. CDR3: CSVDRTGEQNTQYF. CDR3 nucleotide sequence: TGCAGCGTGGACAGGACAGGCGAACAAAATACGCAGTATTTT.

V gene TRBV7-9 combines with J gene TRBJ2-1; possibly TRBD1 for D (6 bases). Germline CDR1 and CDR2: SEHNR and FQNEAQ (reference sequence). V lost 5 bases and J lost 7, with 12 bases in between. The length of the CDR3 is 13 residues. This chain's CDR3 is CASSAHRVNEQFF. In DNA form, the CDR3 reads TGTGCCAGCAGCGCCCACAGGGTTAATGAGCAGTTCTTC.

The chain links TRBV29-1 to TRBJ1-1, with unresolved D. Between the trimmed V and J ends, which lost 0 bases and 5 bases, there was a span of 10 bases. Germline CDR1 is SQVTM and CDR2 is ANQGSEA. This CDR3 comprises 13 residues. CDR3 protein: CSVEDLKGTEAFF. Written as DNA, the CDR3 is TGCAGCGTTGAAGATCTGAAGGGAACTGAAGCTTTCTTT.

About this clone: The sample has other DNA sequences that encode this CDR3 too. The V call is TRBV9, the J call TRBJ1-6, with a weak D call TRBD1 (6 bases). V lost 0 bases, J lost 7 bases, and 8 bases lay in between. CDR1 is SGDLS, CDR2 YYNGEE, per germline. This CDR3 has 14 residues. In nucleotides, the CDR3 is TGTGCCAGCAGCGTAGAGGGGGGCAATTCACCCCTCCACTTT. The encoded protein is CASSVEGGNSPLHF.

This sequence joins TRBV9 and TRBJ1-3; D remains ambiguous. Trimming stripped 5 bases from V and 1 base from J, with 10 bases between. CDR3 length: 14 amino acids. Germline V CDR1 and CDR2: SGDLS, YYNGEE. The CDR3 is CASRALDSGNTIYF. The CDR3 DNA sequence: TGTGCCAGCAGGGCCCTTGATTCTGGAAACACCATATATTTT.

This chain's CDR3 is CASSPEIVPPYGYTF. DNA for the CDR3: TGTGCCAGCAGCCCGGAGATAGTCCCGCCATATGGCTACACCTTC. The chain employs TRBV6-5 and TRBJ1-2; D gene unclear. CDR3 length equals 15 residues. V was pared by 6 bases and J by 5 bases, with 19 bases between. From germline, CDR1 is MNHEY and CDR2 SVGAGI.